These 32 T cell receptor beta chains came from one sample sequenced in a study of T cells in Graves' hyperthyroidism and ophthalmopathy. It was RNA transcripts that yielded the amplified TCR beta CDR3 regions. First-round RT-PCR of the TCR CDR3 relied on the HTBI primer set. TCRdb re-called the multiplex PCR reads with MiXCR, one entry per CDR3 protein. The table has under 450,000 distinct CDR3 sequences, approximately 14% seen once. The material sequenced was blood. Every receptor here comes from a woman aged 18-30 years with Graves' hyperthyroidism.

The chain uses TRBV19 and TRBJ2-2; 9 bases line up with TRBD2. Germline V gene sequence: CDR1 LNHDA, CDR2 SQIVND (reference sequence). The V segment lost 8 bases and the J segment 3 bases; nucleotides outside the gene matches: 16. The CDR3 sequence is 18 residues long. CDR3: CASSYRLAGHLDTGELFF. CDR3 nucleotides: TGTGCCAGTTCCTACCGCCTAGCGGGGCACTTAGACACCGGGGAGCTGTTTTTT.

In its sample, this clonotype was seen a few times. V and J are TRBV20-1 and TRBJ2-7; possibly TRBD1 for D (5 bases). Germline CDR1 DFQATT, CDR2 SNEGSKA (reference sequence). Trimming cost V 0 bases and J 1 base, with 10 bases left between them. The length of the CDR3 is 14 residues. CDR3 sequence reads: CSARERTPSYEQYF. CDR3 DNA: TGCAGTGCTAGAGAGCGGACACCGTCCTACGAGCAGTACTTC.

This clonotype was seen at least ten times. The chain employs TRBV2 and TRBJ2-3, with 12 bases fitting TRBD2. The CDR3 covers 15 residues. Germline CDR1 is SNHLY and CDR2 is FYNNEI. The V and J ends lost 9 bases and 3 bases, in that order; junction bases with no gene match: 7. CDR3 DNA sequence: TGTGCCAGATCGACCGGGACTAGCGGGACAGATACGCAGTATTTT. This sequence encodes CARSTGTSGTDTQYF.

This clonotype was picked up a small number of times. The chain recombines TRBV7-9 with TRBJ2-7, with 8 bases matching TRBD1. Germline V gene data show CDR1 as SEHNR and CDR2 as FQNEAQ (reference sequence). The V and J ends lost 5 bases and 6 bases, in that order; junction bases with no gene match: 15. The CDR3 extends over 16 amino acids. CDR3 sequence (DNA): TGTGCCAGCAGCGCCACCGACAGGGGCCGCTTCACCGAGCAGTACTTC. This sequence encodes CASSATDRGRFTEQYF.

The chain links TRBV11-2 to TRBJ1-6; 7 bases match TRBD1. The CDR3 is 15 residues long. The germline V gene has CDR1 SGHAT and CDR2 FQNNGV. J gave up 4 bases and V 3 bases, and 3 bases lay outside the gene matches. CDR3 in DNA: TGTGCCAGCAGCTTCTCGACAGGGTATAATTCACCCCTCCACTTT. The encoded protein is CASSFSTGYNSPLHF. The full variable domain, with the rest looked up from reference TRBV11-2 and TRBJ1-6, is EAGVAQSPRYKIIEKRQSVAFWCNPISGHATLYWYQQILGQGPKLLIQFQNNGVVDDSQLPKDRFSAERLKGVDSTLKIQPAKLEDSAVYLCASSFSTGYNSPLHFGNGTRLTVT.

This clonotype was seen only once. The rearrangement uses TRBV6-2 or TRBV6-3 and TRBJ1-2, with TRBD1 matching over 9 bases. In germline, CDR1 is MNHEY, CDR2 SVGEGT. After removal of 5 bases from V and 4 bases from J, the junction contained 8 bases not matched to a gene. This CDR3 comprises 15 residues. The CDR3 protein is CASSNYRGRAYGYTF. CDR3 in DNA: TGTGCCAGCAGTAACTACAGGGGGCGCGCCTATGGCTACACCTTC.

Many counts were recorded for this clonotype. The genes are TRBV6-6 and TRBJ2-3; D gene uncertain. V gave up 2 bases and J gave up 3 bases, with 3 bases separating them. Germline CDR1 reads MNHNY; CDR2 reads SVGAGI (reference sequence). The CDR3 is 12 residues long. The CDR3 reads CASSYGTDTQYF. DNA for the CDR3: TGTGCCAGCAGTTACGGGACAGATACGCAGTATTTT.

This clonotype was seen many times. V is TRBV11-2 and J is TRBJ1-2, with D unresolved. The CDR3 runs 13 residues. Between the trimmed V and J ends, which lost 4 bases and 8 bases, there was a span of 14 bases. Per the germline V gene, CDR1 is SGHAT and CDR2 is FQNNGV. The CDR3 nucleotides are TGTGCCAGCAGCTCGGACGTGGACCAAGGCTACACCTTC. This translates into CASSSDVDQGYTF.

This clonotype came up a few times. J is TRBJ2-7 and V is TRBV6-1; TRBD1 is a possible D gene (6 bases). V lost 5 bases and J 0 bases, leaving 11 bases between the germline ends. Germline V gene lookup returns CDR1 MNHNS and CDR2 SASEGT. This CDR3 is built from 14 residues. CDR3 nucleotide sequence: TGTGCCAGCAGTACGGACAGTTTCTCCTACGAGCAGTACTTC. Amino acid sequence: CASSTDSFSYEQYF.

This clonotype was recorded a few times. This chain uses TRBV6-5 with TRBJ2-1; 10 bases map to TRBD2. The germline V gene encodes CDR1 MNHEY and CDR2 SVGAGI. This CDR3 spans 18 amino acids. Trimming took 4 bases from V and 0 from J; bases not matched to a gene: 9. The CDR3 loop reads CASSSTLLAGSSYNEQFF. In nucleotides, the CDR3 is TGTGCCAGCAGTTCCACTTTACTAGCGGGGAGCTCCTACAATGAGCAGTTCTTC.

The table lists this clonotype with a few counts. This clone may be a read error of a much larger clone one base away. This chain joins TRBV28 and TRBJ2-5, with D tentatively TRBD1 or TRBD2 (5 bases each). The CDR3 spans 14 residues. Per germline, CDR1 MDHEN and CDR2 SYDVKM. Trimming cost V 10 bases and J 4 bases, with 19 bases left between them. The CDR3 sequence is CATEGQGRGETQYF. DNA of the CDR3: TGTGCCACAGAGGGGCAGGGTAGAGGAGAGACCCAGTACTTC.

The gene calls are TRBV15 and TRBJ2-1; the match to TRBD1 covers 8 bases. CDR1 is LNHNV, CDR2 YYDKDF, per germline (reference sequence). With 5 bases clipped from V and 8 bases from J, the junction kept 8 bases outside the gene matches. The CDR3 is 14 residues long. Here the CDR3 reads CATSGNSGGDEQFF. CDR3 coding DNA: TGTGCCACCAGCGGAAACTCAGGGGGCGATGAGCAGTTCTTC. The complete variable domain, with remaining parts taken from reference TRBV15 and TRBJ2-1, reads DAMVIQNPRYQVTQFGKPVTLSCSQTLNHNVMYWYQQKSSQAPKLLFHYYDKDFNNEADTPDNFQSRRPNTSFCFLDIRSPGLGDTAMYLCATSGNSGGDEQFFGPGTRLTVL.

This chain connects TRBV5-1 to TRBJ1-6; D may be TRBD1 (5 bases). The CDR3 length is 13 residues. Germline V lookup: CDR1 SGHRS, CDR2 YFSETQ. Trimming took 3 bases from V and 11 from J, leaving 12 bases between them. CDR3 nucleotide sequence: TGCGCCAGCAGCTATCGGGACCGCGCACCCCTCCACTTT. Translation: CASSYRDRAPLHF.

The V and J genes are TRBV7-9 and TRBJ1-3; 10 nucleotides agree with TRBD1. This CDR3 has 20 residues. J was trimmed by 0 bases and V by 5 bases; bases with no gene match: 16. The V gene's germline CDR1 is SEHNR and CDR2 FQNEAQ (reference sequence). CDR3 nucleotide sequence: TGTGCCAGCAGCGCACAGGGGGACAGGGGTGGGTCGAGCTCTGGAAACACCATATATTTT. It codes for CASSAQGDRGGSSSGNTIYF.

This clonotype was picked up many times. The rearrangement links TRBV2 to TRBJ2-3; 7 bases map to TRBD1. The ends lost 5 bases at V and 3 bases at J; junction bases unmatched: 8. Germline V lookup: CDR1 SNHLY, CDR2 FYNNEI. This CDR3 has 15 residues. The DNA for the CDR3 is TGTGCCAGCAGTACTACCGGGACAGAAACAGATACGCAGTATTTT. Translation: CASSTTGTETDTQYF.

Ten or more counts support this clonotype. J is TRBJ2-7 and V is TRBV6-6; TRBD2 matches 9 bases. Germline CDR1 and CDR2: MNHNY and SVGAGI (reference sequence). Germline trimming cut 2 bases from V and 4 bases from J; bases unmatched to any gene: 3. CDR3 length: 14 amino acids. CDR3 residues: CASSYSLAGYEQYF. CDR3 DNA: TGTGCCAGCAGTTACAGCCTAGCGGGGTACGAGCAGTACTTC.

This clonotype came up many times. The CDR3 DNA reads TGCAGTGCTGATGACTTTGAGGACACCGCGGTGTTTTTT. It codes for CSADDFEDTAVFF. V gene TRBV20-1 combines with J gene TRBJ1-4, with D tentatively TRBD1 (5 bases). This CDR3 region has 13 residues. Germline-derived CDR1 and CDR2 are DFQATT and SNEGSKA (reference sequence). The V end was cut by 5 bases, the J end by 15 bases, with 22 bases between.

At least ten counts were recorded for this clonotype. The chain carries TRBV6-2 or TRBV6-3 and TRBJ1-2; D is unclear. Germline V gene lookup returns CDR1 MNHEY and CDR2 SVGEGT. The V end was cut by 5 bases, the J end by 3 bases, with 16 bases between. CDR3 length: 15 amino acids. The CDR3 reads CASSPDVGSHYGYTF. DNA of the CDR3: TGTGCCAGCAGTCCAGACGTCGGCAGCCACTATGGCTACACCTTC.

This clonotype was seen a few times. The gene calls are TRBV2 and TRBJ2-2; 7 bases align to TRBD2. Trimming removed 4 bases from V and 7 bases from J; junction bases left unmatched: 15. CDR1 and CDR2 from the germline V gene are SNHLY and FYNNEI. This CDR3 is built from 17 residues. DNA for the CDR3: TGTGCCAGCAGTGGTGTGCCTAGCGGAAGCACGGTCGGGGAGCTGTTTTTT. Its translation is CASSGVPSGSTVGELFF.

Many counts were recorded for this clonotype. The DNA of the CDR3 is TGTGCCAGCAGCCCCGAGGGGACTCCGGCATACGAGCAGTACTTC. This encodes CASSPEGTPAYEQYF. The V call is TRBV7-9, the J call TRBJ2-7; TRBD2 might be the D (6 bases). This CDR3 is built from 15 residues. Trimming left V 5 bases short and J 4 bases short, with 18 bases between. Germline CDR1 is SEHNR and CDR2 is FQNEAQ (reference sequence).

This clonotype turned up a few times. This chain's CDR3 is CASSQEGQGGETQYF. CDR3 sequence (DNA): TGTGCCAGCAGCCAAGAAGGCCAGGGGGGCGAGACCCAGTACTTC. This chain links TRBV4-2 with TRBJ2-5, with a weak D call TRBD1 (7 bases). The length of the CDR3 is 15 residues. V was clipped by 0 bases and J by 5 bases, with 13 bases between them. The germline gives CDR1 LGHNA, CDR2 YNFKEQ.

At least ten counts were recorded for this clonotype. The chain recombines TRBV28 with TRBJ1-1, with D perhaps TRBD1 (6 bases). There are 15 residues in the CDR3. The V end was cut by 6 bases, the J end by 5 bases, with 19 bases between. Germline CDR1 is MDHEN and CDR2 is SYDVKM. CDR3 nucleotides: TGTGCCAGCAGCCTTTCAGGGGCCCGGGGTACTGAAGCTTTCTTT. Amino acid sequence: CASSLSGARGTEAFF.

The rearrangement links TRBV6-2 or TRBV6-3 to TRBJ2-1, with TRBD2 matching over 10 bases. The germline V gene has CDR1 MNHEY and CDR2 SVGEGT. This CDR3 is built from 16 residues. Losses at the gene ends were 0 bases for V and 12 bases for J; bases not matched to a gene: 11. This CDR3 reads CASSYSTASGRSRQFF. CDR3 nucleotide sequence: TGTGCCAGCAGTTACTCGACGGCTAGCGGGAGATCAAGGCAGTTCTTC.

The sample holds many counts of this clonotype. V is TRBV7-3 and J is TRBJ2-3, with 7 bases aligning to TRBD2. V gave up 3 bases and J gave up 3 bases; unmatched junction bases: 15. This CDR3 is 18 amino acids long. Germline loops: CDR1 SGHTA, CDR2 FQGTGA. The CDR3 reads CASSLRGGSFGGTDTQYF. In nucleotides, the CDR3 is TGTGCCAGCAGCTTGAGGGGCGGGAGCTTTGGTGGAACAGATACGCAGTATTTT.

This clonotype was recorded at least ten times. V usage is TRBV14 and J usage is TRBJ2-7, with 8 bases identical to TRBD2. The CDR3 has 15 residues. Unmatched junction bases numbered 8, after V lost 4 bases and J lost 3 bases. Germline CDR1 reads SGHDN; CDR2 reads FVKESK. CDR3 amino acids: CASSRGLAGNYEQYF. The DNA for the CDR3 is TGTGCCAGCAGCCGAGGCCTAGCGGGCAACTACGAGCAGTACTTC.

This clonotype showed up many times. The J gene is TRBJ2-1, the V gene TRBV7-2; 9 positions agree with TRBD2. Germline lookup yields CDR1 SGHTA and CDR2 FQGNSA. This CDR3 comprises 15 residues. Trimming removed 5 bases from V and 7 bases from J; junction bases left unmatched: 9. CDR3 bases: TGTGCCAGCAGCCCGGGGCGGGAGGGCCGGAATGAGCAGTTCTTC. Encoded protein: CASSPGREGRNEQFF.

The chain recombines TRBV12-5 with TRBJ1-1; 9 bases match TRBD1. V was clipped by 5 bases and J by 4 bases; unmatched bases: 8. Germline V gene lookup returns CDR1 LGHNT and CDR2 FRNRAP. This CDR3 has 15 amino acids. The CDR3 DNA follows: TGTGCTAGTGGTCCCGGACAGGGGATCGGCACTGAAGCTTTCTTT. This sequence encodes CASGPGQGIGTEAFF.

Many counts were recorded for this clonotype. The chain couples TRBV7-2 to TRBJ2-2; D ambiguous. The CDR3 is 14 residues long. The V and J ends lost 5 bases and 0 bases respectively, with 7 bases between them. Germline CDR1 SGHTA, CDR2 FQGNSA. CDR3 coding DNA: TGTGCCAGCAGCCTGACTCCGAACACCGGGGAGCTGTTTTTT. This encodes CASSLTPNTGELFF.

This clonotype was recorded at least ten times. The V gene is TRBV6-2 or TRBV6-3, the J gene TRBJ2-3; possibly TRBD1 for D (7 bases). Germline CDR1 reads MNHEY; CDR2 reads SVGEGT. This CDR3 spans 17 amino acids. V was pared by 4 bases and J by 4 bases, with 21 bases between. CDR3 nucleotide sequence: TGTGCCAGCAGTTTTACCCCAGGGGGACCTAGCGCAGATACGCAGTATTTT. It translates to CASSFTPGGPSADTQYF.

This clonotype has ten or more counts. This chain links TRBV2 with TRBJ2-7; 14 bases are a match to TRBD2. Germline lookup yields CDR1 SNHLY and CDR2 FYNNEI. After removal of 10 bases from V and 5 bases from J, the junction contained 7 bases not matched to a gene. This CDR3 spans 14 amino acids. CDR3 sequence reads: CAIGTSGSVDEQYF. The CDR3 DNA reads TGTGCCATTGGGACTAGCGGGAGTGTGGACGAGCAGTACTTC. The variable domain in full, completed from reference TRBV2 and TRBJ2-7, reads EPEVTQTPSHQVTQMGQEVILRCVPISNHLYFYWYRQILGQKVEFLVSFYNNEISEKSEIFDDQFSVERPDGSNFTLKIRSTKLEDSAMYFCAIGTSGSVDEQYFGPGTRLTVT.

This clonotype was counted ten times or more. This chain connects TRBV20-1 to TRBJ2-5; D is perhaps TRBD1 or TRBD2 (6 bases each). The V and J ends lost 6 bases and 0 bases respectively, with 20 bases between them. This CDR3 is 16 amino acids long. Germline CDR1 reads DFQATT; CDR2 reads SNEGSKA (reference sequence). DNA for the CDR3: TGCAGTGCCGAAATTAACGGGGGCACGTACCAAGAGACCCAGTACTTC. It yields the protein CSAEINGGTYQETQYF.

In this sample, this clonotype turned up many times. The genes are TRBV27 and TRBJ2-7; 8 bases fit TRBD1. The CDR3 has 14 amino acids. The germline gives CDR1 MNHEY, CDR2 SMNVEV (reference sequence). The trim removed 8 bases at V and 3 bases at J, leaving 9 bases unmatched. CDR3 amino acids: CASGKRTGFYEQYF. CDR3 bases: TGTGCCAGCGGGAAACGGACAGGGTTCTACGAGCAGTACTTC.